One sample yielded the 21 T cell receptor beta chains listed below, sequenced in a study of shared clonotypes between healthy human individuals. Naive CD8 cells, CD45RO-negative and positively selected for CCR7, excluded terminally differentiated effector memory CD45RA+ cells. The data were produced by immunoSEQ multiplex PCR, yet TCRdb's version contains in-frame clones alone and is incomplete. This table holds about 2 million clones, about 94% found once. The sample comprised naive CD8+ T cells sorted from blood. The receptors originated from a man younger than 35 in good health.

As for this clone: The sample holds other DNA sequences that translate to the same CDR3. J is TRBJ2-7 and V is TRBV9, with 7 bases aligning to TRBD1. CDR3 length: 14 residues. V trimming: 2 bases; J trimming: 1 base; junction bases outside the gene matches: 3. Germline CDR1 and CDR2: SGDLS and YYNGEE. The DNA for the CDR3 is TGTGCCAGCAGCGTCCAGGGGGAGTCCTACGAGCAGTACTTC. It translates to CASSVQGESYEQYF.

V usage is TRBV2 and J usage is TRBJ2-1; no clear D gene. The germline V and J ends were trimmed by 3 bases and 8 bases, with 17 bases remaining between them. The germline CDR1 and CDR2 sequences are SNHLY and FYNNEI. The length of the CDR3 is 15 residues. In DNA, the CDR3 is TGTGCCAGCAGTGAGGACCCAGCCACTCAAGATGAGCAGTTCTTC. It translates to CASSEDPATQDEQFF.

A single count supports this clone. The chain carries TRBV7-9 and TRBJ1-3; TRBD1 might be the D (6 bases). Germline lookup yields CDR1 SEHNR and CDR2 FQNEAQ (reference sequence). Trimming took 2 bases from V and 3 from J, leaving 14 bases between them. This CDR3 region has 16 residues. The CDR3 here is CASSLSGGSVGNTIYF. CDR3 coding DNA: TGTGCCAGCAGCTTATCGGGGGGCAGTGTTGGAAACACCATATATTTT.

This sequence joins TRBV29-1 and TRBJ1-1, with D unclear. Germline loops: CDR1 SQVTM, CDR2 ANQGSEA. Trimming stripped 0 bases from V and 5 bases from J, with 10 bases between. The CDR3 runs to 13 residues. Written as DNA, the CDR3 is TGCAGCGTTGAAGACGGCGGGGAAACTGAAGCTTTCTTT. It specifies CSVEDGGETEAFF.

V is TRBV5-8 and J is TRBJ2-1; the D gene is possibly TRBD2 (5 bases). The germline gives CDR1 SGHTS, CDR2 YDEGEE. V was cut by 0 bases and J by 3 bases, with 10 bases left in between. The CDR3 has 15 residues. The CDR3 reads CASSLVLGGYNEQFF. The CDR3 DNA reads TGTGCCAGCAGCTTGGTTCTAGGAGGCTACAATGAGCAGTTCTTC.

The chain links TRBV25-1 to TRBJ2-7; D tentatively reads TRBD1 or TRBD2 (5 bases each). Trimming left V 6 bases short and J 7 bases short, with 19 bases between. The CDR3 has 14 residues. The germline V gene encodes CDR1 MGHDK and CDR2 SYGVNS. CDR3 sequence: CASSHRDGPLEQYF. CDR3 sequence (DNA): TGTGCCAGCAGCCATCGGGACGGACCCTTGGAGCAGTACTTC.

The V gene is TRBV6-5, the J gene TRBJ1-1, with a possible D match to TRBD1 (5 bases). The CDR3 extends over 14 amino acids. V dropped 6 bases and J dropped 4 bases, with 15 bases sitting between them. CDR1 MNHEY and CDR2 SVGAGI come from the germline V gene. CDR3 protein: CASSPGVASTEAFF. CDR3 sequence (DNA): TGTGCCAGCAGCCCGGGGGTTGCCTCCACTGAAGCTTTCTTT.

The chain uses TRBV29-1 and TRBJ2-7; the D is unclear. The CDR3 consists of 14 residues. CDR1 is SQVTM and CDR2 is ANQGSEA in the germline V gene. V was trimmed by 6 bases and J by 0 bases, leaving 15 bases between them. The CDR3 protein is CSVLMIGISYEQYF. The CDR3 DNA reads TGCAGCGTGCTCATGATTGGGATCTCCTACGAGCAGTACTTC.

The chain combines TRBV11-3 with TRBJ2-2, with 9 bases matching TRBD1. V dropped 6 bases and J dropped 4; count of bases not matched to a gene: 9. Germline V gene lookup returns CDR1 SGHNT and CDR2 YENEEA. This CDR3 is 16 amino acids long. This CDR3 is CASRRTGTGTTGELFF. The CDR3 DNA reads TGTGCCAGCAGAAGAACCGGGACAGGGACCACCGGGGAGCTGTTTTTT.

The V gene is TRBV27, the J gene TRBJ2-1; 10 positions agree with TRBD1. CDR3 length: 14 amino acids. V shed 10 bases, J shed 2 bases, and the junction held 5 bases outside the gene matches. Germline-derived CDR1 and CDR2 are MNHEY and SMNVEV (reference sequence). CDR3 bases: TGTGCCATCGGGACAGGGGTCACCTACAATGAGCAGTTCTTC. Amino acid sequence: CAIGTGVTYNEQFF.

J is TRBJ2-1 and V is TRBV7-9, with D unresolved. CDR1 is SEHNR and CDR2 is FQNEAQ in the germline V gene (reference sequence). The CDR3 length is 11 residues. Trimming pared 5 bases from V and 10 bases from J, leaving 9 bases between. The CDR3 DNA follows: TGTGCCAGCAGCCGCGATCAGGAGCAGTTCTTC. This codes for CASSRDQEQFF.

The sample holds one count of this clone. The chain employs TRBV6-1 and TRBJ2-7, with TRBD2 matching over 7 bases. The CDR3 consists of 14 residues. Germline V lookup: CDR1 MNHNS, CDR2 SASEGT. V trimming: 3 bases; J trimming: 2 bases; junction bases outside the gene matches: 4. The CDR3 reads CASSDPGLPYEQYF. The CDR3 nucleotides read TGTGCCAGCAGTGATCCGGGACTACCCTACGAGCAGTACTTC.

The rearrangement uses TRBV13 and TRBJ1-1, with D maybe TRBD1 (6 bases). The germline CDR1 and CDR2 sequences are PRHDT and FYEKMQ (reference sequence). Trimming shortened V by 7 bases and J by 5 bases, and 11 bases separated the two germline ends. CDR3 length: 12 residues. The CDR3 sequence is CASTQGGTEAFF. The CDR3 nucleotides are TGTGCCAGCACACAGGGAGGGACTGAAGCTTTCTTT.

The chain links TRBV15 to TRBJ1-5; no clear D. V was cut by 0 bases and J by 7 bases, with 10 bases left in between. The germline CDR1 and CDR2 sequences are LNHNV and YYDKDF (reference sequence). CDR3 length equals 14 residues. In DNA form, the CDR3 reads TGTGCCACCAGCAGAGATCAGGAAGCCCAGCCCCAGCATTTT. It translates to CATSRDQEAQPQHF.

This clone was recorded only once. The chain uses TRBV2 and TRBJ2-3, with D unclear. Germline V gives CDR1 SNHLY, CDR2 FYNNEI. Deletions cut 7 bases from V and 4 bases from J, with 9 bases between. CDR3 size: 12 residues. The CDR3 loop is CASTTLADTQYF. The CDR3 nucleotides read TGTGCCAGCACTACCCTGGCAGATACGCAGTATTTT.

The chain employs TRBV6-6 and TRBJ2-7; D is undetermined. The CDR3 length is 13 residues. Germline CDR1 MNHNY, CDR2 SVGAGI (reference sequence). The V end lost 0 bases, the J end lost 6 bases, and 9 bases lay between the germline ends. For the CDR3, the DNA is TGTGCCAGCAGTTACTCGAATTTAAGCGAGCAGTACTTC. This codes for CASSYSNLSEQYF.

The CDR3 DNA follows: TGCGCCAGCAGCCAAGGACTAGCGGGAGAGGTAGATACGCAGTATTTT. This sequence encodes CASSQGLAGEVDTQYF. The rearrangement joins TRBV4-3 to TRBJ2-3; 12 bases align to TRBD2. Germline assignment: CDR1 LGHNA and CDR2 YSLEER. The V segment lost 1 base and the J segment 5 bases; nucleotides outside the gene matches: 4. The length of the CDR3 is 16 residues.

The rearrangement joins TRBV27 to TRBJ2-5; tentatively, D is TRBD2 (6 bases). The germline CDR1 and CDR2 sequences are MNHEY and SMNVEV (reference sequence). Trimming left V 8 bases short and J 5 bases short, with 12 bases between. This CDR3 has 12 residues. The DNA of the CDR3 is TGTGCCAGCGGGTTGGCGGGGGAGACCCAGTACTTC. Translated, it gives CASGLAGETQYF.

This clone showed up just a few times. V usage is TRBV6-1 and J usage is TRBJ1-2, with D possibly being TRBD1 (5 bases). CDR3 length: 13 residues. Looked up from germline, CDR1 is MNHNS and CDR2 is SASEGT. The V gene lost 6 bases and the J gene lost 2 bases, with 10 bases spanning the gap. The CDR3 DNA sequence: TGTGCCAGCAGGAGGACAACCAACTATGGCTACACCTTC. This encodes CASRRTTNYGYTF.

With respect to this clone: Additional DNA sequences in this sample encode the identical CDR3. The chain employs TRBV4-1 and TRBJ2-1; no definite D call. The CDR3 has 13 residues. Trimming removed 1 base from V and 6 bases from J, with 7 bases in between. From germline, CDR1 is MGHRA and CDR2 YSYEKL. The chain's CDR3 is CASSQVGSNEQFF. The CDR3 nucleotides are TGCGCCAGCAGCCAAGTCGGTTCCAATGAGCAGTTCTTC.

The V and J genes are TRBV11-3 and TRBJ2-5; 12 bases line up with TRBD1. V dropped 5 bases and J dropped 4; count of bases not matched to a gene: 5. Looked up from germline, CDR1 is SGHNT and CDR2 is YENEEA. The CDR3 consists of 15 residues. This CDR3 is CASSPGQGARETQYF. CDR3 nucleotide sequence: TGTGCCAGCAGCCCGGGACAGGGGGCTCGAGAGACCCAGTACTTC.